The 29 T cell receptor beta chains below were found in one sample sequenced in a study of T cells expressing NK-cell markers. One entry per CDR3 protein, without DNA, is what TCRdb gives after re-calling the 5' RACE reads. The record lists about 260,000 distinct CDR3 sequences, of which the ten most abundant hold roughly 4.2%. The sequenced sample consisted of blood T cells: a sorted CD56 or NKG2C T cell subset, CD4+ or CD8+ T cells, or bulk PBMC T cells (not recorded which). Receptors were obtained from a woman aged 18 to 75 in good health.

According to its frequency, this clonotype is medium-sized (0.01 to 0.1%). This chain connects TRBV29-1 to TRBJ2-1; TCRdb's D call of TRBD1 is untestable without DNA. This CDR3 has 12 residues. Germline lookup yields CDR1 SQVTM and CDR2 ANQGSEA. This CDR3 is CSVKFWGNEQFF.

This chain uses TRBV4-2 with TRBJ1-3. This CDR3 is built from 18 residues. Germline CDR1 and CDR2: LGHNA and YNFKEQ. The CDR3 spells CASSQEGILGDSGNTIYF.

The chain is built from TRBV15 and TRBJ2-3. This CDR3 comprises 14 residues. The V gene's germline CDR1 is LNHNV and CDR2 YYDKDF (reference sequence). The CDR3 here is CATSSLSGTDTQYF.

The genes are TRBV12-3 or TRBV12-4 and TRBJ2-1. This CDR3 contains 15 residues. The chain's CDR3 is CASSPTGSSYNEQFF.

This CDR3 is CASSADTGDSPLHF. The rearrangement links TRBV18 to TRBJ1-6; the D call from TCRdb, TRBD1, cannot be confirmed without DNA. Germline values: CDR1 KGHSH, CDR2 LQKENI. CDR3 length equals 14 residues.

The CDR3 sequence: CASSLAWVLAGVLDEQFF. The chain links TRBV11-1 to TRBJ2-1; TCRdb lists TRBD2, though no DNA is available to test this call. CDR3 length equals 18 residues. Looked up from germline, CDR1 is SGHAT and CDR2 is FQDESV (reference sequence).

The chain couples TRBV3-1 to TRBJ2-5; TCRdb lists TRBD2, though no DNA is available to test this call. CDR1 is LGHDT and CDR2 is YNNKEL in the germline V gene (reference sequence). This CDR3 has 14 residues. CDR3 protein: CASRPGGARETQYF.

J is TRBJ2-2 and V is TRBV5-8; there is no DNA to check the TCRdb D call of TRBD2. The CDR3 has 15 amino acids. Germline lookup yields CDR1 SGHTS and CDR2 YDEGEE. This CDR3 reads CASSLVAGFTGELFF.

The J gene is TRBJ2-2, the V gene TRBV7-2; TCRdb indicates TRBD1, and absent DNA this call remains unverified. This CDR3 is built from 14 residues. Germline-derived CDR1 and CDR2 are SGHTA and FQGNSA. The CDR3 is CASRRSGDTGELFF.

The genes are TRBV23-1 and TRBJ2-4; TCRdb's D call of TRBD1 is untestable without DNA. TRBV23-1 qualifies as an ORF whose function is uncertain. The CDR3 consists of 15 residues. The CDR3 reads CASSPGALAKNIQYF.

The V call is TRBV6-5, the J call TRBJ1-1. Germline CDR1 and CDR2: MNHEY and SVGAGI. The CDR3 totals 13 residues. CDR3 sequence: CASSYLRGTEAFF.

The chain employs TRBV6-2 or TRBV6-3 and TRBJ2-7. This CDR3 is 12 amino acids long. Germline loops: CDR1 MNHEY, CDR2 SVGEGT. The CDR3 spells CASSRTSYEQYF.

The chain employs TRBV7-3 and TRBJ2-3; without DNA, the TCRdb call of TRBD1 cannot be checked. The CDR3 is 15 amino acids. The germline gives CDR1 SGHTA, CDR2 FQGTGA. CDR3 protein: CASRASSAGTDTQYF.

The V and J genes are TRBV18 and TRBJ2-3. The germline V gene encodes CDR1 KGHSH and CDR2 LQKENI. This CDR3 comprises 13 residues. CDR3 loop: CASSPPTTDTQYF.

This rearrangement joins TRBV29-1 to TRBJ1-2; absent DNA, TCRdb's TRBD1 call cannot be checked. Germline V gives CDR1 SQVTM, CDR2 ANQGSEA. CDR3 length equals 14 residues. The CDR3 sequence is CSVVGGQRNYGYTF.

CDR3 sequence: CASSRQTGTATYEQYF. V gene TRBV12-3 or TRBV12-4 combines with J gene TRBJ2-7; the TCRdb call, TRBD2, lacks DNA for checking. This CDR3 spans 16 amino acids.

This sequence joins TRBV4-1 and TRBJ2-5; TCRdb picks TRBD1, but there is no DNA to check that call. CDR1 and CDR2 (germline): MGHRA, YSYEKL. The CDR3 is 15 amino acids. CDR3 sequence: CASSQEGGTQETQYF.

The CDR3 reads CASSLLGPLYEQYF. The chain carries TRBV28 and TRBJ2-7. CDR3 length equals 14 residues. The germline CDR1 and CDR2 sequences are MDHEN and SYDVKM.

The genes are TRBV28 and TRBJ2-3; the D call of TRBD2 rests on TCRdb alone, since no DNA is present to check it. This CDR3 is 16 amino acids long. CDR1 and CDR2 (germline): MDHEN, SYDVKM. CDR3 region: CASSLSGGAGTDTQYF.

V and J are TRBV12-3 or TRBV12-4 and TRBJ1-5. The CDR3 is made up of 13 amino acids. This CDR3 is CASSPGARQPQHF.

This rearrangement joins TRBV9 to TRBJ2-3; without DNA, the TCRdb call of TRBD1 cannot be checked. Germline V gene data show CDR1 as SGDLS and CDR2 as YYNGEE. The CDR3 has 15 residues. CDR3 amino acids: CASSVGRGGVDTQYF. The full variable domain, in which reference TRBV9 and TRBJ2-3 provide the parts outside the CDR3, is DSGVTQTPKHLITATGQRVTLRCSPRSGDLSVYWYQQSLDQGLQFLIQYYNGEERAKGNILERFSAQQFPDLHSELNLSSLELGDSALYFCASSVGRGGVDTQYFGPGTRLTVL.

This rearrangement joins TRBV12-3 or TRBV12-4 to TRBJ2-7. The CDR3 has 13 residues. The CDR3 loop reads CASSPRDFYEQYF.

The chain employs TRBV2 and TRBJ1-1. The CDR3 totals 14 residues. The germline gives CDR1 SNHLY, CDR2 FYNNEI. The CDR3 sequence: CASSADGPNTEAFF.

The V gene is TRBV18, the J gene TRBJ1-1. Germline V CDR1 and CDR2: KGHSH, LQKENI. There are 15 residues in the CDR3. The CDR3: CASSPGTVMNTEAFF.

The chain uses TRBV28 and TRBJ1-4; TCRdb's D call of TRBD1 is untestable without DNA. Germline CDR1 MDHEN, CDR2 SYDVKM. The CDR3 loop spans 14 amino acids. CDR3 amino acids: CASRAGTVNEKLFF.

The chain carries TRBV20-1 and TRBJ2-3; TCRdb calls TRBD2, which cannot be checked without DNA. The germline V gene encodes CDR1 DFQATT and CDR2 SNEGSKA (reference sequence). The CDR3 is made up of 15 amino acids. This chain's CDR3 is CSAWTSGTYTDTQYF.

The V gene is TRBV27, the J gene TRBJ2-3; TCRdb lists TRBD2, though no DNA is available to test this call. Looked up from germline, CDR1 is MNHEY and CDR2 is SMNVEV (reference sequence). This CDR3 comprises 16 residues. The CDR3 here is CASSSGLAGGEDTQYF.

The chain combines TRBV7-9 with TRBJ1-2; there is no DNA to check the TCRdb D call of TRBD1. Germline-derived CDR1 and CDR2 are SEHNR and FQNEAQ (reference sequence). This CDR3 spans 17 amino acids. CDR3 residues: CASSAPGSGAGYGGYTF.

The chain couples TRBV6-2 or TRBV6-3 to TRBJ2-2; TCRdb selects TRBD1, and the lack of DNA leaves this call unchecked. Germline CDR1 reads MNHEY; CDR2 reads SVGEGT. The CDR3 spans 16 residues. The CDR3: CASSWGAAWNTGELFF.